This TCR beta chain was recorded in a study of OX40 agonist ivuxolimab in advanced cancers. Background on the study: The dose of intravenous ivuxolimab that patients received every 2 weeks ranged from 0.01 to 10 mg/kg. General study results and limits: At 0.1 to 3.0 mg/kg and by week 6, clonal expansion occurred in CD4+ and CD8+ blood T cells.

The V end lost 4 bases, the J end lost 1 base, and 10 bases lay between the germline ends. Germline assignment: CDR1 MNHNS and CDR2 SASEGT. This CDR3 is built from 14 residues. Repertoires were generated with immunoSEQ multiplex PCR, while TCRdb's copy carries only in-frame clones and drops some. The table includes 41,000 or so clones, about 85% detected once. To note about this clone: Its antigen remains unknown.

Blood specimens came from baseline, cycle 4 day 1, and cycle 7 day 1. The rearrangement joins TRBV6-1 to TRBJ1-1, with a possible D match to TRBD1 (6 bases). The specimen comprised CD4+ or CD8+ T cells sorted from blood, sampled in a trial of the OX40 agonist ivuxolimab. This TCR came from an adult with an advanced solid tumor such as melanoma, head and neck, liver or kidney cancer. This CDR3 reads CASSGTVQNTEAFF. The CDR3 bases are TGTGCCAGCAGTGGGACAGTCCAGAACACTGAAGCTTTCTTT.